This T cell receptor (beta chain) was observed in a study of blood T cell repertoires in COVID-19 (dated by TCRdb to 2020 to 2021). Regarding the research as a whole: The collaborator samples originated in the United States, Italy and Spain and spanned the acute and convalescent phases of COVID-19. The prospective study material was composed of cDNA or gDNA derived from T cells, B-cell-depleted T cells, or PBMCs. Subjects who had been exposed to COVID-19, were actively infected with it, or had recovered from it provided the deeply sampled blood TCRbeta repertoires that made up the dataset. The repertoires were released in a freely available public database intended as a resource for research on the immune response to SARS-CoV-2. The samples were drawn from two sources: the first 160 participants of the ongoing ImmuneRACE study, and 1,254 subjects contributed by 6 global collaborators. Sample metadata almost always included a de-identified subject ID, COVID-19 status, age in years and sex. HLA class I and class II types, where available, came from metadata supplied by the sample provider rather than from assay-based typing. Overall study results and their limits: Clinical and demographic metadata were provided uncurated, with the amount varying by source and participant.

Another Seattle source contributed samples from volunteer blood donors who had recovered from COVID-19. Collaborating institutions collected whole blood in K2EDTA tubes following their own protocols. Collaborator samples were shipped for TCRbeta analysis as frozen whole blood, isolated PBMCs, or DNA extracted from either sample type. Remarks on this clone: Its antigen is still unknown. Base qualities are missing; no much larger clone stands one base away.

The CDR3 goes from the cysteine to the phenylalanine over 14 residues. The entry retains the CDR3 DNA only, 42 bases that are in frame from base 1. V is clipped by 5 bases and J by 3 bases, and the sequence between their germline boundaries is 14 bases long. Via the germline V gene, CDR1 is SGHVS and CDR2 FQNEAQ. The immunoSEQ Assay, a bias-controlled multiplex PCR, was used to amplify TCRbeta CDR3 regions from genomic DNA. Regarding the original processing steps: The number of nucleated cells in each sample was estimated from the amplification of reference gene primers within the assay. To quantify the absolute abundance of each unique TCRbeta CDR3 rearrangement, sequence reads were collapsed and filtered. For each sample, productive Simpson clonality was calculated as the square root of Simpson's diversity index over productive rearrangements. The immuneACCESS repertoire file appears here via TCRdb, limited to in-frame rearrangements. These files lack a portion of the clones; in checked studies, under half of the deficit traces to unresolved V genes, and the cause of the others is not known. The DNA gave D and trimming, while V, J and clone size come from that table. The sample has about 300,000 clones on record, about four fifths of them singletons. The leading ten clones occupy roughly 9.4% of the sample.

The sample comprised peripheral blood. The sequence was collected from a woman between 45 and 65 years old who had recovered from COVID-19. The rearrangement joined TRBV7-8 to TRBJ2-7; the D gene cannot be resolved reliably. The base sequence is TGTGCCAGCAGCCTGGGTTTAGCAGTCTACGAGCAGTACTTC. Translated, this gives CASSLGLAVYEQYF.